A selection of T cell receptor beta chains follows, all from one sample in a study of CD8 T cells in ankylosing spondylitis. TCRdb reanalysed the 5' RACE reads using MiXCR and keeps one entry per CDR3 protein. The sample shows about 220,000 distinct CDR3 sequences, around 6.6% of them seen only once. The sample comprised blood, either unsorted or a sorted T cell fraction (not recorded which). These receptors all stem from a male donor with ankylosing spondylitis. The CDR3 runs from the conserved cysteine through the conserved F or W. D genes are given only for firm matches. The size entry is marked missing in some rows and otherwise reads once, few, many or a size class.

V gene: TRBV20-1; J gene: TRBJ2-3; clone size: many; D gene: -; CDR3 protein: CSARQEGGTDTQYF
V gene: TRBV27; J gene: TRBJ2-7; clone size: many; D gene: TRBD2; CDR3 protein: CASSPGAGVAPSYEQYF
V gene: TRBV5-5; J gene: TRBJ1-5; clone size: -; D gene: -; CDR3 protein: CASSLAGNSNQPQHF
V gene: TRBV19; J gene: TRBJ2-3; clone size: -; D gene: -; CDR3 protein: CASSIATYPSTDTQYF
V gene: TRBV28; J gene: TRBJ2-3; clone size: many; D gene: TRBD2; CDR3 protein: CASSFGLAAADTQYF
V gene: TRBV7-8; J gene: TRBJ2-1; clone size: many; D gene: TRBD2; CDR3 protein: CASSLVVSSGSSSEQFF
V gene: TRBV11-3; J gene: TRBJ2-5; clone size: -; D gene: TRBD2; CDR3 protein: CASSDGTTETQYF
V gene: TRBV5-6; J gene: TRBJ2-5; clone size: many; D gene: -; CDR3 protein: CASSFGFEEETLYF
V gene: TRBV4-3; J gene: TRBJ2-1; clone size: -; D gene: -; CDR3 protein: CASSQRDEQFF
V gene: TRBV25-1; J gene: TRBJ1-1; clone size: many; D gene: -; CDR3 protein: CASSEQGPFEAFF
V gene: TRBV11-1; J gene: TRBJ2-7; clone size: many; D gene: -; CDR3 protein: CASSHPGQSTYEQYF
V gene: TRBV4-3; J gene: TRBJ2-2; clone size: few; D gene: -; CDR3 protein: CASSQDSPAELFF
V gene: TRBV14; J gene: TRBJ2-3; clone size: -; D gene: TRBD2; CDR3 protein: CASSQELAGIRTDTQYF
V gene: TRBV28; J gene: TRBJ1-2; clone size: many; D gene: TRBD1; CDR3 protein: CASRIKSTGAGYTF
V gene: TRBV7-2; J gene: TRBJ1-6; clone size: many; D gene: TRBD1; CDR3 protein: CASSATRTGDSPLHF
V gene: TRBV5-1; J gene: TRBJ2-3; clone size: -; D gene: -; CDR3 protein: CATRAPEEGDTQYF
V gene: TRBV5-1; J gene: TRBJ2-1; clone size: -; D gene: -; CDR3 protein: CASSLSRSTDEQFF
V gene: TRBV29-1; J gene: TRBJ2-7; clone size: many; D gene: -; CDR3 protein: CSVASQVNSYEQYF
V gene: TRBV5-8; J gene: TRBJ2-1; clone size: many; D gene: -; CDR3 protein: CASSFGTPRLSSYNEQFF
V gene: TRBV29-1; J gene: TRBJ1-2; clone size: many; D gene: -; CDR3 protein: CSLSLDYGYTF
V gene: TRBV29-1; J gene: TRBJ2-5; clone size: few; D gene: -; CDR3 protein: CSLIQTRRETQYF
V gene: TRBV12-3/TRBV12-4; J gene: TRBJ1-2; clone size: many; D gene: -; CDR3 protein: CASLQGPGYTF
V gene: TRBV27; J gene: TRBJ2-7; clone size: few; D gene: TRBD2; CDR3 protein: CASSPTSGSTYEQYF
V gene: TRBV29-1; J gene: TRBJ2-7; clone size: many; D gene: -; CDR3 protein: CSVGMGVHEQYF
V gene: TRBV2; J gene: TRBJ2-3; clone size: -; D gene: -; CDR3 protein: CASRTAWRVTDTQYF
V gene: TRBV13; J gene: TRBJ2-7; clone size: few; D gene: -; CDR3 protein: CASSAGQYEQYF